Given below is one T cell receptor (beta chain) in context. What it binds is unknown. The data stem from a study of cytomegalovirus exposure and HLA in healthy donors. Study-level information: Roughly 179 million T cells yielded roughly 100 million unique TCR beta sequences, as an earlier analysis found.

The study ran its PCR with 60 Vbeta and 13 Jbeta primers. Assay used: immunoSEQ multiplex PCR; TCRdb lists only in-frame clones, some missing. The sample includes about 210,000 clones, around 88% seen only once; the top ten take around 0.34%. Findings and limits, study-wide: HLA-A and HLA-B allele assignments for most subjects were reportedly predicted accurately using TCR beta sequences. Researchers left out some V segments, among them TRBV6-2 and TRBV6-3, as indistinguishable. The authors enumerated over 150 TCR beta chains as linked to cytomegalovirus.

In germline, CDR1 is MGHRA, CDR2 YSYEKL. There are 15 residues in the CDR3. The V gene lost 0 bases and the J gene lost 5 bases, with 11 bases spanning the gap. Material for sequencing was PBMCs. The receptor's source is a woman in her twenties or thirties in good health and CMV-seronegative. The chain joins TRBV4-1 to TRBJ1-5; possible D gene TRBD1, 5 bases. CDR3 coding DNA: TGCGCCAGCAGCCAAGATTGGGGGAGGCATCAGCCCCAGCATTTT. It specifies CASSQDWGRHQPQHF.